This T cell receptor beta chain was retrieved from a study of patients and donors after allogeneic stem cell transplantation. This clonotype was seen at least ten times. MiXCR was run by TCRdb on the RT-PCR reads, yielding one entry per CDR3 protein. The sample yields approximately 170,000 distinct CDR3 sequences, 24% seen once. This CDR3 has 12 residues. The germline gives CDR1 SGHRS, CDR2 YFSETQ. Between the trimmed V and J ends, which lost 0 bases and 7 bases, there was a span of 7 bases. Sequencing was carried out using blood, either unsorted or a sorted T cell fraction (not recorded which). The TCR sequence derives from a human donor who was either an allogeneic HSCT recipient or a stem cell or donor lymphocyte infusion donor (not recorded which). It is not recorded whose cells these are; they may come from a transplant donor. The chain joins TRBV5-1 to TRBJ1-1; possible D gene TRBD1, 5 bases. The CDR3 protein is CASSLATGEAFF. Here the CDR3 DNA reads TGCGCCAGCAGCTTGGCCACAGGTGAAGCTTTCTTT.